The 28 T cell receptor beta chains below all came from one sample that was sequenced in a study of T cell clones after liver transplantation. Repertoires were generated with immunoSEQ multiplex PCR, while TCRdb's copy carries only in-frame clones and drops some. The sample yields some 80,000 clones, about 82% seen once. This specimen was CD4+ T cells from blood, taken approximately 3.5 years after liver transplant. The receptors were gathered from a human patient who received a liver transplant. Some T cells may be supplied by the graft donor.

This clone was counted a single time. V and J are TRBV10-3 and TRBJ2-3; 7 nucleotides line up with TRBD2. CDR1 and CDR2 (germline): ENHRY, SYGVKD. This CDR3 contains 14 residues. With 7 bases clipped from V and 2 bases from J, the junction kept 6 bases outside the gene matches. The CDR3 is CAINQAGFTDTQYF. CDR3 bases: TGTGCCATCAACCAAGCGGGGTTCACAGATACGCAGTATTTT.

The J gene is TRBJ2-3, the V gene TRBV21-1; the D call in the table, TRBD1, was not verified against the DNA. TRBV21-1 is listed as a pseudogene. This CDR3 comprises 16 residues. In DNA form, the CDR3 reads TGTGCCAGCAGCGGGTGGGACAGGGGCGGGGCAGATACGCAGTATTTT. Its protein is CASSGWDRGGADTQYF.

V gene TRBV7-9 combines with J gene TRBJ2-1; TRBD2 matches 15 bases. The CDR3 is made up of 15 amino acids. Germline V gives CDR1 SEHNR, CDR2 FQNEAQ (reference sequence). With V trimmed by 4 bases and J by 8 bases, 3 bases remained unmatched. Written as DNA, the CDR3 is TGTGCCAGCAGCTCCTGGACTAGCGGGAGGGATGAGCAGTTCTTC. This sequence encodes CASSSWTSGRDEQFF. The variable domain in full, completed from reference TRBV7-9 and TRBJ2-1, reads DTGVSQNPRHKITKRGQNVTFRCDPISEHNRLYWYRQTLGQGPEFLTYFQNEAQLEKSRLLSDRFSAERPKGSFSTLEIQRTEQGDSAMYLCASSSWTSGRDEQFFGPGTRLTVL.

The table lists this clone with a count of one. The J gene is TRBJ2-3, the V gene TRBV5-1; 8 nucleotides match TRBD2. This CDR3 has 14 residues. Trimming at V came to 0 bases and at J to 6 bases, leaving 3 bases not matched to a gene. The germline CDR1 and CDR2 sequences are SGHRS and YFSETQ. The CDR3: CASSLAGRGDTQYF. Here the CDR3 DNA reads TGCGCCAGCAGCTTGGCCGGGAGGGGCGATACGCAGTATTTT.

The chain carries TRBV2 and TRBJ2-7; D gene unclear. From germline, CDR1 is SNHLY and CDR2 FYNNEI. V was shortened by 8 bases and J by 2 bases, with 16 bases between the two germline ends. The CDR3 extends over 14 amino acids. The CDR3 reads CASHPSGSTYEQYF. DNA of the CDR3: TGTGCCAGCCACCCCTCGGGCAGTACCTACGAGCAGTACTTC.

The J gene is TRBJ1-5, the V gene TRBV11-2; perhaps TRBD1 as D (6 bases). Germline lookup yields CDR1 SGHAT and CDR2 FQNNGV. The ends were cut back, 3 bases at V and 4 bases at J, with 10 bases in the middle. This CDR3 has 14 residues. This chain's CDR3 is CASSLQGSNQPQHF. The CDR3 DNA follows: TGTGCCAGCAGCTTGCAGGGGTCAAATCAGCCCCAGCATTTT.

The CDR3 DNA sequence: TGTGCCAGCAGCGTTCAAGGGGCCTATGGAAACACCATATATTTT. Its translation: CASSVQGAYGNTIYF. J is TRBJ1-3 and V is TRBV9; D might be TRBD1 (5 bases). CDR1 is SGDLS, CDR2 YYNGEE, per germline. The CDR3 runs to 15 residues. Deletions cut 2 bases from V and 3 bases from J, with 12 bases between.

The genes are TRBV6-1 and TRBJ2-6; TRBD1 agrees at 11 bases. The germline CDR1 and CDR2 sequences are MNHNS and SASEGT. This CDR3 contains 17 residues. Germline trimming cut 3 bases from V and 3 bases from J; bases unmatched to any gene: 4. This chain's CDR3 is CASSDRGQGDGANVLTF. The CDR3 region has the DNA TGTGCCAGCAGTGACAGGGGACAGGGGGATGGGGCCAACGTCCTGACTTTC.

The chain has TRBV7-3 and TRBJ2-3; the D call may be TRBD1 or TRBD2 (6 bases each). The V and J ends lost 5 bases and 3 bases respectively, with 18 bases between them. The CDR3 length is 16 residues. Germline V CDR1 and CDR2: SGHTA, FQGTGA. Here the CDR3 reads CASSPDTTGRTDTQYF. The DNA of the CDR3 is TGTGCCAGCAGCCCAGACACAACAGGGAGGACAGATACGCAGTATTTT.

The chain employs TRBV27 and TRBJ1-2; no firm D call. Germline CDR1 reads MNHEY; CDR2 reads SMNVEV (reference sequence). The CDR3 consists of 13 residues. Trimming took 5 bases from V and 5 from J, leaving 12 bases between them. In nucleotides, the CDR3 is TGTGCCAGCAGTCCCCTATCCCTATATGGCTACACCTTC. As protein: CASSPLSLYGYTF.

CDR3 nucleotide sequence: TGTGCCAGCAGTTTTGGGGGAGCCTTCTACAATGAGCAGTTCTTC. Its translation: CASSFGGAFYNEQFF. The V gene is TRBV28, the J gene TRBJ2-1; D assignment may be TRBD1 or TRBD2 (5 bases each). This CDR3 is 15 amino acids long. Looked up from germline, CDR1 is MDHEN and CDR2 is SYDVKM. Trimming cost V 3 bases and J 3 bases, with 12 bases left between them.

The J gene is TRBJ2-2, the V gene TRBV7-2; the match to TRBD2 covers 8 bases. Germline V gives CDR1 SGHTA, CDR2 FQGNSA. The CDR3 is made up of 16 amino acids. V dropped 0 bases and J dropped 7; count of bases not matched to a gene: 7. The CDR3 protein is CASSLAEREWNGELFF. CDR3 DNA sequence: TGTGCCAGCAGCTTAGCGGAGCGGGAGTGGAACGGGGAGCTGTTTTTT.

The V call is TRBV14, the J call TRBJ1-1; no clear D. Germline V lookup: CDR1 SGHDN, CDR2 FVKESK. This CDR3 is 15 amino acids long. Trimming pared 4 bases from V and 0 bases from J, leaving 12 bases between. CDR3 protein: CASSPQRALNTEAFF. DNA of the CDR3: TGTGCCAGCAGCCCCCAGAGGGCCCTGAACACTGAAGCTTTCTTT. The entire variable domain, with the rest obtained from reference TRBV14 and TRBJ1-1, is as follows: EAGVTQFPSHSVIEKGQTVTLRCDPISGHDNLYWYRRVMGKEIKFLLHFVKESKQDESGMPNNRFLAERTGGTYSTLKVQPAELEDSGVYFCASSPQRALNTEAFFGQGTRLTVV.

The chain has TRBV6-1 and TRBJ2-7; unclear D gene. This CDR3 has 12 residues. Looked up from germline, CDR1 is MNHNS and CDR2 is SASEGT. V was trimmed by 4 bases and J by 2 bases, leaving 6 bases between them. CDR3 amino acids: CASSGAAYEQYF. CDR3 bases: TGTGCCAGCAGTGGTGCTGCCTACGAGCAGTACTTC.

V gene TRBV2 combines with J gene TRBJ1-2; D is uncertain. V gave up 5 bases and J gave up 2 bases, with 12 bases separating them. The V gene's germline CDR1 is SNHLY and CDR2 FYNNEI. The CDR3 is 14 amino acids. Here the CDR3 reads CASSPVFSNYGYTF. CDR3 DNA sequence: TGTGCCAGCAGTCCCGTCTTCTCCAACTATGGCTACACCTTC. The whole variable domain, remainder taken from reference TRBV2 and TRBJ1-2, is EPEVTQTPSHQVTQMGQEVILRCVPISNHLYFYWYRQILGQKVEFLVSFYNNEISEKSEIFDDQFSVERPDGSNFTLKIRSTKLEDSAMYFCASSPVFSNYGYTFGSGTRLTVV.

V usage is TRBV6-4 and J usage is TRBJ2-3, with a possible D match to TRBD1 (6 bases). The ends were cut back, 3 bases at V and 5 bases at J, with 9 bases in the middle. Germline V gene data show CDR1 as MRHNA and CDR2 as SNTAGT. This CDR3 is built from 13 residues. The CDR3 loop reads CASSEQGKDTQYF. Here the CDR3 DNA reads TGTGCCAGCAGTGAACAGGGTAAAGATACGCAGTATTTT.

The chain employs TRBV6-6 and TRBJ1-1; D ambiguous. The CDR3 has 13 amino acids. Trimming pared 8 bases from V and 0 bases from J, leaving 10 bases between. Per germline, CDR1 MNHNY and CDR2 SVGAGI (reference sequence). The CDR3 coding sequence is TGTGCCAGCCAGAATAGCCTGAACACTGAAGCTTTCTTT. Its protein product is CASQNSLNTEAFF.

The chain couples TRBV6-1 to TRBJ1-1; D gene ambiguous. The germline gives CDR1 MNHNS, CDR2 SASEGT. Trimming shortened V by 0 bases and J by 8 bases, and 10 bases separated the two germline ends. The CDR3 runs to 13 residues. The CDR3 spells CASSEADGLEAFF. Written as DNA, the CDR3 is TGTGCCAGCAGTGAAGCCGACGGACTAGAAGCTTTCTTT.

The chain combines TRBV28 with TRBJ2-5; D not resolved. CDR3 length: 15 residues. Germline V CDR1 and CDR2: MDHEN, SYDVKM. With 6 bases removed from V and 5 bases from J, the gap between germline ends came to 19 bases. CDR3 protein: CASSPWTGPVETQYF. For the CDR3, the DNA is TGTGCCAGCAGCCCCTGGACCGGACCGGTGGAGACCCAGTACTTC. Drawing the rest from reference TRBV28 and TRBJ2-5, the complete variable domain is DVKVTQSSRYLVKRTGEKVFLECVQDMDHENMFWYRQDPGLGLRLIYFSYDVKMKEKGDIPEGYSVSREKKERFSLILESASTNQTSMYLCASSPWTGPVETQYFGPGTRLLVL.

The chain couples TRBV5-1 to TRBJ2-3; TRBD2 matches 12 bases. From germline, CDR1 is SGHRS and CDR2 YFSETQ. The CDR3 is made up of 17 amino acids. Trimming at V came to 0 bases and at J to 5 bases, leaving 7 bases not matched to a gene. The CDR3 spells CASSLVPLAGGGDTQYF. In nucleotides, the CDR3 is TGCGCCAGCAGCTTGGTCCCCCTAGCGGGAGGGGGAGATACGCAGTATTTT.

The chain links TRBV2 to TRBJ2-5; D is tentatively TRBD1 or TRBD2 (5 bases each). The CDR3 covers 13 residues. CDR1 and CDR2 (germline): SNHLY, FYNNEI. Trimming stripped 3 bases from V and 8 bases from J, with 13 bases between. The DNA for the CDR3 is TGTGCCAGCAGTGACGAGGGGCTGGATACCCAGTACTTC. It codes for CASSDEGLDTQYF.

This sequence joins TRBV28 and TRBJ1-1; 7 positions agree with TRBD1. CDR1 and CDR2 from the germline V gene are MDHEN and SYDVKM. J gave up 4 bases and V 5 bases, and 13 bases lay outside the gene matches. The CDR3 consists of 16 residues. CDR3 loop: CASSPATGKRGTEAFF. DNA of the CDR3: TGTGCCAGCAGTCCGGCGACAGGGAAGCGCGGCACTGAAGCTTTCTTT.

The chain uses TRBV18 and TRBJ2-7; D ambiguous. Germline CDR1 is KGHSH and CDR2 is LQKENI. The V and J ends lost 6 bases and 2 bases respectively, with 14 bases between them. The length of the CDR3 is 14 residues. CDR3 residues: CASSPKRPAYEQYF. The DNA of the CDR3 is TGTGCCAGCTCGCCTAAGCGACCCGCCTACGAGCAGTACTTC.

The rearrangement joins TRBV29-1 to TRBJ2-1; D not certain. The germline CDR1 and CDR2 sequences are SQVTM and ANQGSEA. The CDR3 consists of 15 residues. Trimming shortened V by 5 bases and J by 0 bases, and 14 bases separated the two germline ends. The CDR3 sequence is CSVPTGSSSYNEQFF. The CDR3 nucleotides read TGCAGCGTTCCCACCGGTTCTAGCTCCTACAATGAGCAGTTCTTC.

V and J are TRBV27 and TRBJ2-3; 7 bases are shared with TRBD2. The V segment lost 1 base and the J segment 7 bases; nucleotides outside the gene matches: 8. Per the germline V gene, CDR1 is MNHEY and CDR2 is SMNVEV (reference sequence). This CDR3 is built from 15 residues. CDR3 sequence: CASSLFPGGPYTQYF. The CDR3 nucleotides read TGTGCCAGCAGTTTATTCCCGGGAGGCCCTTATACGCAGTATTTT.

This rearrangement joins TRBV28 to TRBJ2-1; 9 bases match TRBD1. This CDR3 has 17 residues. The J segment lost 3 bases and the V segment lost 7 bases, leaving 13 bases of the junction unmatched. Germline lookup yields CDR1 MDHEN and CDR2 SYDVKM. The CDR3 region has the DNA TGTGCCAGCATCTCACCTTCCGGGACAGGGATCTACAATGAGCAGTTCTTC. Residues: CASISPSGTGIYNEQFF.

The gene calls are TRBV7-8 and TRBJ2-7; D may be TRBD2 (6 bases). This CDR3 has 13 amino acids. Germline V gives CDR1 SGHVS, CDR2 FQNEAQ. V was cut by 6 bases and J by 2 bases, with 11 bases left in between. The CDR3: CASRAGLAYEQYF. The CDR3 coding sequence is TGTGCCAGCAGGGCGGGGCTTGCCTACGAGCAGTACTTC.

The chain employs TRBV11-3 and TRBJ2-1, with TRBD1 matching 10 bases. V shed 5 bases and J 5 bases; nucleotides not matched to a gene: 9. The CDR3 length is 16 residues. Germline CDR1 SGHNT, CDR2 YENEEA. The CDR3 coding sequence is TGTGCCAGCAGCCCTGACCCCGGGACAGGGGACAATGAGCAGTTCTTC. Translating it yields CASSPDPGTGDNEQFF.